Listed here are 5 T cell receptor beta chains from one sample, sequenced in a study of T-cell memory formation after mild COVID-19. TCRdb fed the 5' RACE reads into MiXCR, producing one record per CDR3 protein. The sample consists of around 390,000 distinct CDR3 sequences, roughly 15% of them appearing once. Specimen: PBMCs or a T cell subset sorted from them (not recorded which). The receptors were gathered from a man aged 18 to 30 who had mild COVID-19 (a few samples of this study predate the infection). Cell type and time point are not known.

The table lists this clonotype with a few counts. The chain is built from TRBV7-2 and TRBJ2-5; a possible D gene is TRBD1 (5 bases). This CDR3 region has 16 residues. Germline V gene data show CDR1 as SGHTA and CDR2 as FQGNSA. Trimming took off 1 base at V and 4 bases at J, with 16 bases between the two ends. CDR3 amino acids: CASSLVGTGGLETQYF. CDR3 in DNA: TGTGCCAGCAGCTTAGTCGGAACAGGCGGTTTAGAGACCCAGTACTTC.

This clonotype appeared a few times. The V gene is TRBV6-6, the J gene TRBJ1-2, with TRBD1 matching 7 bases. The CDR3 loop spans 17 amino acids. The V segment lost 6 bases and the J segment 8 bases; nucleotides outside the gene matches: 21. Germline CDR1 is MNHNY and CDR2 is SVGAGI (reference sequence). For the CDR3, the DNA is TGTGCCAGCAGCTCTCGCTATCAACAAACAGGGGACGGCGGCTACACCTTC. It specifies CASSSRYQQTGDGGYTF.

This rearrangement joins TRBV5-1 to TRBJ1-1, with D tentatively TRBD1 (6 bases). Germline V gene data show CDR1 as SGHRS and CDR2 as YFSETQ. V lost 4 bases to trimming and J lost 8 bases, with 12 bases between them. The CDR3 loop spans 12 amino acids. The CDR3 region is CASSHPQGEAFF. CDR3 DNA: TGCGCCAGCAGCCATCCACAGGGCGAAGCTTTCTTT.

This clonotype appeared a few times. The DNA for the CDR3 is TGTGCCAGCAGTTACTGGACCGCCTCTGAGACCCAGTACTTC. Amino acid sequence: CASSYWTASETQYF. This rearrangement joins TRBV6-2 or TRBV6-3 to TRBJ2-5, with D hard to call. This CDR3 contains 14 residues. From germline, CDR1 is MNHEY and CDR2 SVGEGT. V dropped 1 base and J dropped 5 bases, with 11 bases sitting between them.

This chain links TRBV7-6 with TRBJ1-4, with D perhaps TRBD1 (5 bases). CDR3 length: 16 amino acids. V dropped 5 bases and J dropped 4 bases, with 17 bases sitting between them. Germline CDR1 and CDR2: SGHVS and FNYEAQ. For the CDR3, the DNA is TGTGCCAGCAGCCGAACGGAAACACAGGTTAATGAAAAACTGTTTTTT. Translated, it gives CASSRTETQVNEKLFF.